The T cell receptor (beta chain) under discussion was sequenced for a study of early T cells in non-severe SARS-CoV-2 infection. At least ten counts were recorded for this clonotype. A single record per CDR3 protein comes from TCRdb applying MiXCR to the 5' RACE reads. Altogether 55,000 to 85,000 distinct CDR3 sequences are present, 12% being singletons, with the ten largest covering 3.5% to 5.5%. The CDR3 is made up of 14 amino acids. The germline V gene encodes CDR1 SNHLY and CDR2 FYNNEI. Trimming stripped 2 bases from V and 3 bases from J, with 8 bases between. This chain connects TRBV2 to TRBJ2-1; D remains ambiguous. The sequence was collected from an adult who was a healthcare worker with PCR-confirmed SARS-CoV-2 infection or an uninfected control (not recorded which). The material sequenced was whole blood. Here the CDR3 reads CASSELGYYNEQFF. The CDR3, as DNA: TGTGCCAGCAGTGAACTGGGGTACTACAATGAGCAGTTCTTC.